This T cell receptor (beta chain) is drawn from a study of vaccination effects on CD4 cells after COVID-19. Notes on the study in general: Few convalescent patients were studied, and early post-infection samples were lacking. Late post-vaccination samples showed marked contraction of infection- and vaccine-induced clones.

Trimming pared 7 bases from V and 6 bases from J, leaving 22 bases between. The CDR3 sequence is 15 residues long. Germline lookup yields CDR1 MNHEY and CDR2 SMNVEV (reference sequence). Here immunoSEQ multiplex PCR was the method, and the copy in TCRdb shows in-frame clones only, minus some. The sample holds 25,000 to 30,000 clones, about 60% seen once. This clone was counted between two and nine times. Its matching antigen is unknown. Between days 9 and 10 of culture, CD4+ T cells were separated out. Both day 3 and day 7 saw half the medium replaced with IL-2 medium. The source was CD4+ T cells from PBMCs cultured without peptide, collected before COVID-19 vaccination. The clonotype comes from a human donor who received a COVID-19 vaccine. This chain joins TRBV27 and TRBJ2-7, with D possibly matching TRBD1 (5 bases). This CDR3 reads CASTSGLGQKREQYF. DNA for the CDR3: TGTGCCAGCACATCAGGGTTGGGGCAAAAACGCGAGCAGTACTTC.